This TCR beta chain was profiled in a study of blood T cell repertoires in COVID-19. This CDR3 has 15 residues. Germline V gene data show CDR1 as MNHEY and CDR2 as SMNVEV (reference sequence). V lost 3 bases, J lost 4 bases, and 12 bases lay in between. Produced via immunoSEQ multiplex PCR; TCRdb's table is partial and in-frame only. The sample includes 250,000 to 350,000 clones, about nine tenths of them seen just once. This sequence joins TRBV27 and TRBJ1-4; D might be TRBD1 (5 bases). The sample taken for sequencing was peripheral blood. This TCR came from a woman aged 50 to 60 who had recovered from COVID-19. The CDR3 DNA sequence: TGTGCCAGCAGTTTCCAGGCAGGGCGTAATGAAAAACTGTTTTTT. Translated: CASSFQAGRNEKLFF.